These T cell receptor beta chains were read from a single sample in a study of T-cell reconstitution after alpha-beta-depleted transplantation in children. One entry per CDR3 protein, called by TCRdb with MiXCR from the PCR reads. This table holds a few hundred thousand distinct CDR3 sequences, 27% found once. The sequencing here drew on PBMCs, taken before TCRalphabeta/CD19-depleted stem cell transplant. These TCRs come from a boy in the first two years of life with Wiskott-Aldrich syndrome, due to receive a stem cell transplant. The CDR3 runs from the conserved cysteine through the conserved F or W. The D gene is left open where the match is weak. The listing skips clone size in some rows; elsewhere it reads once, few, many or a size class.

D	size	V	J	CDR3	DNA
-	few	TRBV5-1	TRBJ2-1	CASSLLDLYNEQFF	TGCGCCAGCAGCTTGCTAGACCTTTACAATGAGCAGTTCTTC
-	-	TRBV5-1	TRBJ2-3	CASSSKTSTDTQYF	TGCGCCAGCAGCTCTAAAACTAGCACAGATACGCAGTATTTT
-	-	TRBV7-6	TRBJ1-2	CASSPRDLQAGYTF	TGTGCCAGCAGCCCACGGGACCTTCAGGCTGGCTACACCTTC
-	few	TRBV20-1	TRBJ1-4	CSARIATNEKLFF	TGCAGTGCTAGAATCGCAACTAATGAAAAACTGTTTTTT
-	few	TRBV5-1	TRBJ1-2	CASSSVSSSYGYTF	TGCGCCAGCAGCTCCGTATCCTCCTCCTATGGCTACACCTTC
-	-	TRBV20-1	TRBJ2-1	CSAMDPGVYNEHFF	TGCAGTGCTATGGACCCGGGGGTGTACAATGAGCACTTCTTC
-	-	TRBV20-1	TRBJ2-3	CTAIGSADTQYF	TGCACTGCGATCGGGAGCGCAGATACGCAGTATTTT
-	few	TRBV3-1	TRBJ2-7	CASGRGDSYEQYF	TGTGCCAGCGGGCGCGGGGACTCCTACGAGCAGTACTTC
-	few	TRBV29-1	TRBJ2-2	CSVNQGTGELFF	TGCAGCGTTAATCAGGGCACCGGGGAGCTGTTTTTT
-	few	TRBV24-1	TRBJ2-7	CATSDLGPTYEQYF	TGTGCCACCAGTGATTTAGGGCCCACCTACGAGCAGTACTTC
TRBD1	few	TRBV5-1	TRBJ2-1	CASSVTGLDEQFF	TGCGCCAGCAGCGTGACAGGGCTCGATGAGCAGTTCTTC
-	-	TRBV30	TRBJ2-1	CAWSVKSYWEQFF	TGTGCCTGGAGTGTAAAGTCTTACTGGGAGCAGTTCTTC
-	-	TRBV6-1	TRBJ1-2	CASQNREMAYGYTF	TGTGCCAGCCAGAACAGGGAGATGGCCTATGGCTACACCTTC
TRBD1	-	TRBV20-1	TRBJ2-4	CSAEGDRAQPKNIQYF	TGCAGTGCTGAGGGGGACAGGGCGCAGCCCAAAAACATTCAGTACTTC
TRBD2	-	TRBV9	TRBJ2-1	CASSKRLAVSYNEQFF	TGTGCCAGCAGCAAGCGACTAGCGGTCTCCTACAATGAGCAGTTCTTC
-	few	TRBV5-5	TRBJ2-3	CASSFEGGRADTQYF	TGTGCCAGCAGCTTTGAGGGGGGGCGCGCAGATACGCAGTATTTT
-	-	TRBV7-2	TRBJ2-3	CASTRAGLRQYF	TGTGCCAGCACCCGAGCGGGTCTCCGGCAGTATTTT
-	-	TRBV7-9	TRBJ2-6	CASQMGARDSGANVLTF	TGTGCCAGCCAGATGGGGGCGAGAGACTCTGGGGCCAACGTCCTGACTTTC
TRBD2	-	TRBV20-1	TRBJ2-1	CSARKGTSGRKYYNEQFF	TGCAGTGCTAGGAAAGGGACTAGCGGGAGAAAGTACTACAATGAGCAGTTCTTC
-	few	TRBV5-6	TRBJ1-5	CASSSVTADQPQHF	TGTGCCAGCAGCTCCGTCACGGCGGATCAGCCCCAGCATTTT
TRBD1	-	TRBV5-1	TRBJ1-6	CASSSGTGWWTLHF	TGCGCCAGCAGCTCCGGGACAGGGTGGTGGACCCTCCACTTT
-	once	TRBV5-1	TRBJ1-1	CASNRQDFMNTEAFF	TGCGCCAGCAACCGGCAGGACTTCATGAACACTGAAGCTTTCTTT
-	few	TRBV29-1	TRBJ1-5	CSVVLGRDQPQHF	TGCAGCGTTGTTCTGGGCAGAGATCAGCCCCAGCATTTT
-	-	TRBV2	TRBJ2-3	CASSEVTDTQYF	TGTGCCAGCAGTGAAGTCACAGATACGCAGTATTTT
-	-	TRBV12-3/TRBV12-4	TRBJ2-2	CASTLGSRGPGELFF	TGTGCCAGCACTTTAGGTTCCAGGGGCCCCGGGGAGCTGTTTTTT
-	-	TRBV20-1	TRBJ2-7	CSARVGIPYEQYF	TGCAGTGCTAGAGTGGGGATTCCGTACGAGCAGTACTTC
TRBD2	-	TRBV24-1	TRBJ2-2	CATSDLAGDRGNTGELFF	TGTGCCACCAGTGATTTGGCGGGAGACAGAGGGAACACCGGGGAGCTGTTTTTT
-	few	TRBV20-1	TRBJ2-7	CSASLTAYEQYF	TGCAGTGCCAGCCTGACTGCCTACGAGCAGTACTTC
-	-	TRBV28	TRBJ1-5	CASSGFRNQPQHF	TGTGCCAGCAGTGGTTTCAGAAATCAGCCCCAGCATTTT
-	few	TRBV3-1	TRBJ2-2	CASSQNREGELFF	TGTGCCAGCAGCCAAAACAGGGAGGGGGAGCTGTTTTTT
TRBD2	once	TRBV7-8	TRBJ2-7	CASSVLAGGPSRHEQYF	TGTGCCAGCAGCGTACTAGCGGGAGGGCCCTCGAGGCACGAGCAGTACTTC
TRBD1	-	TRBV3-1	TRBJ1-1	CASSLRTGGSAEAFF	TGTGCCAGCAGCCTGAGGACAGGGGGCTCCGCTGAAGCTTTCTTT
TRBD2	few	TRBV5-1	TRBJ2-2	CASTGVIAGAPGELFF	TGCGCCAGCACCGGGGTAATAGCGGGAGCTCCCGGGGAGCTGTTTTTT
-	-	TRBV7-8	TRBJ2-1	CASSIYLTGYNEQFF	TGTGCCAGCAGCATTTACCTGACAGGTTACAATGAGCAGTTCTTC
-	few	TRBV29-1	TRBJ2-7	CSATGIEQYF	TGCAGCGCAACAGGGATCGAGCAGTACTTC
-	-	TRBV5-1	TRBJ2-7	CASSLWGGDNEQYF	TGCGCCAGCAGCTTGTGGGGCGGTGACAACGAGCAGTACTTC
TRBD2	-	TRBV5-1	TRBJ2-1	CASSLIAGATHNEQFF	TGCGCCAGCAGCTTAATAGCGGGAGCCACACACAATGAGCAGTTCTTC
-	-	TRBV5-6	TRBJ2-1	CASSFPAGRYNEQFF	TGTGCCAGCAGCTTCCCGGCGGGCCGGTACAATGAGCAGTTCTTC
-	-	TRBV2	TRBJ2-5	CASSGSYQETQYF	TGTGCCAGCAGTGGGTCGTACCAAGAGACCCAGTACTTC
-	-	TRBV6-1	TRBJ2-1	CASSEALGLTYNEQFF	TGTGCCAGCAGTGAAGCATTGGGGCTAACCTACAATGAGCAGTTCTTC
-	few	TRBV6-5	TRBJ2-7	CASSSPWRGNSYEQYF	TGTGCCAGCAGTTCCCCGTGGCGGGGAAACTCCTACGAGCAGTACTTC